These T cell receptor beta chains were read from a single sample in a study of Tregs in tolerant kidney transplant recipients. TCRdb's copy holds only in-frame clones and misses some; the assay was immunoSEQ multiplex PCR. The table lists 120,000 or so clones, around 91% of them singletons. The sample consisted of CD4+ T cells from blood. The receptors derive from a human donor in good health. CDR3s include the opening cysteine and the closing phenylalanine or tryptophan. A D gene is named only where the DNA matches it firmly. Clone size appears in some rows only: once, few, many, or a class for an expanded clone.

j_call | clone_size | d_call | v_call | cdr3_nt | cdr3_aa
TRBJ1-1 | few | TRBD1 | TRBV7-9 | TGTGCCAGCAGCGCAGGGGGAGAAGCTTTCTTT | CASSAGGEAFF
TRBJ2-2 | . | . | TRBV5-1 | TGCGCCAGCACGCCAGGCGGCGCGAACACCGGGGAGCTGTTTTTT | CASTPGGANTGELFF
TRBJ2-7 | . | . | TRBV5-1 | TGCGCCAGCAGCTTGGTCAGGGGCTCCTACGAGCAGTACTTC | CASSLVRGSYEQYF
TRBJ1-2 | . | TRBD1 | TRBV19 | TGTGCCAGTAGTACCTCTCGGACAGGGTCTGGAGGCTACACCTTC | CASSTSRTGSGGYTF
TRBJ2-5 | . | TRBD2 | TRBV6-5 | TGTGCCAGCAGCCGGGGGGGTGGGCAAGAGACCCAGTACTTC | CASSRGGGQETQYF
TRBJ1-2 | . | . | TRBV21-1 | TGTGCCAGCAGCAAGGACAGGAACTATGGCTACACCTTC | CASSKDRNYGYTF
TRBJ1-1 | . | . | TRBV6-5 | TGTGCCAGCAGTTCGCAGTACAGCGCGGAAGCTTTCTTT | CASSSQYSAEAFF
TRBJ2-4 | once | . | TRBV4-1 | TGCGCCAGCAGCCAATTTCAGGGGAAAAACATTCAGTACTTC | CASSQFQGKNIQYF
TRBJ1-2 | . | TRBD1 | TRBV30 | TGTGCCTGGAGGGGGGACAGGGAAGTCCGGGGCTACACCTTC | CAWRGDREVRGYTF
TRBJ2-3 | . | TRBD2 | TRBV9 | TGTGCCAGCAGCGAAAGCCTAGCGGGGGGCCGAGATACGCAGTATTTT | CASSESLAGGRDTQYF
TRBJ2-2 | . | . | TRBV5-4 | TGTGCCAGCTCAAACCGGAAAGCAGCGAACACCGGGGAGCTGTTTTTT | CASSNRKAANTGELFF
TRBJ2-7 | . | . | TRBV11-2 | TGTGCCAGCAGCGCTCGGCGGGCCCTCGGGGTCTACGAGCAGTACTTC | CASSARRALGVYEQYF
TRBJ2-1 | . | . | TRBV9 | TGTGCCAGCAGCGTAGCTAGCCGGTACAATGAGCAGTTCTTC | CASSVASRYNEQFF
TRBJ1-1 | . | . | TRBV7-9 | TGTGCCAGCAGCTTGTGGCAGGGTAACTCTTTCTTT | CASSLWQGNSFF
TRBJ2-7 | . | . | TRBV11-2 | TGTGCCAGCACCCATATTCGGACTGACACCTACGAGCAGTACTTC | CASTHIRTDTYEQYF
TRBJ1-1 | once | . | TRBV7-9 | TGTGCCAGCAGCTTACTTGGACAACGAACGAACACTGAAGCTTTCTTT | CASSLLGQRTNTEAFF
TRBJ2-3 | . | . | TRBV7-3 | TGTGCCAGCAGCTTAAGGGGGGGCTACACAGATACGCAGTATTTT | CASSLRGGYTDTQYF
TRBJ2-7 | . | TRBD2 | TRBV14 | TGTGCCAGCAGCCCTCCTTCCGGGACTAGCGGGAGGTCTTACGAGCAGTACTTC | CASSPPSGTSGRSYEQYF
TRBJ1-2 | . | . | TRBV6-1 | TGTGCCAGCAGATCCAGGACAGCCCCCTATGGCTACACCTTC | CASRSRTAPYGYTF
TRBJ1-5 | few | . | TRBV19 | TGTGCCAGTAGTGCTAGCGGGGGCGGCAATCAGCCCCAGCATTTT | CASSASGGGNQPQHF
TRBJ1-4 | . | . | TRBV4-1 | TGCGCCAGCAGCCAAGTGGCCGTAGAAAAACTGTTTTTT | CASSQVAVEKLFF
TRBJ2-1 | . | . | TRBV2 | TGTGCCAGCAGTCTGATTATCTCCTACAATGAGCAGTTCTTC | CASSLIISYNEQFF
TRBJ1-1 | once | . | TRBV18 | TGTGCCAGCTCATTGGGACCGTTGAACACTGAAGCTTTCTTT | CASSLGPLNTEAFF
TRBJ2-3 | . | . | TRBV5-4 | TGTGCCAGCAGCTCCCGACTACGCACAGATACGCAGTATTTT | CASSSRLRTDTQYF
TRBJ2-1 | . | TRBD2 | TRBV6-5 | TGTGCCAGCAGCCGTGGGTCTAGCGGCAATGAGCAGTTCTTC | CASSRGSSGNEQFF
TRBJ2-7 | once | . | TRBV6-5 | TGTGCCAGCAGTTACGGGGGCCTCGAGCAGTACTTC | CASSYGGLEQYF
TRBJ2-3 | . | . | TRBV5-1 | TGCGCCAGCGCGAAGCCCACTAGCACAGATACGCAGTATTTT | CASAKPTSTDTQYF
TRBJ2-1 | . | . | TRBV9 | TGTGCCAGCAGCGGCTACAGGGCTGGGAATGAGCAGTTCTTC | CASSGYRAGNEQFF
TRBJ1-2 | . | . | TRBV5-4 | TGTGCCAGCAGCCCCTTAGAGGGGACTTCGGGTGGCTACACCTTC | CASSPLEGTSGGYTF
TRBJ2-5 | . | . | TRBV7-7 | TGTGCCAGCAGCTTAGGTTTAGGGCAGTACGCCGAAGAGACCCAGTACTTC | CASSLGLGQYAEETQYF
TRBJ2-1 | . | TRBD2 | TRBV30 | TGTGCCTGGGCCGGGACTAGGGTTTACCATGAGCAGTTCTTC | CAWAGTRVYHEQFF
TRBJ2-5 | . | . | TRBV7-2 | TGTGCCAGCAGCTTAGCACAGCACCAAGAGACCCAGTACTTC | CASSLAQHQETQYF
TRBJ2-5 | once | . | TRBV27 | TGTGCCAGCAGTTTCAGGGGGCGGGGGAGAGAGACCCAGTACTTC | CASSFRGRGRETQYF
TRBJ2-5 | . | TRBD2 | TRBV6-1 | TGTGCCAGCCGGTGGGGACTAGCAGCCAAAGAGACCCAGTACTTC | CASRWGLAAKETQYF
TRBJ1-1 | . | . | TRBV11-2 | TGTGCCAGCAGCTTAATGCCCGGGGGCACTGAAGCTTTCTTT | CASSLMPGGTEAFF
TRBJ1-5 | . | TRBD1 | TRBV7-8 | TGTGCCAGCAGTAGGGGGCAGGGAAATCAGCCCCAGCATTTT | CASSRGQGNQPQHF
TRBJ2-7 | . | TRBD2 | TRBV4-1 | TGCGCCAGCAGCCAAGAAGGTGGGAGGGCCTACGAGCAGTACTTC | CASSQEGGRAYEQYF
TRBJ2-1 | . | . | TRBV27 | TGTGCCAGCAGTTTACTGGCAGGACAGTCCTACAATGAGCAGTTCTTC | CASSLLAGQSYNEQFF
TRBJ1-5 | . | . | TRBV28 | TGTGCCAGCAGTTACGGGGGTGGGGATAATCAGCCCCAGCATTTT | CASSYGGGDNQPQHF
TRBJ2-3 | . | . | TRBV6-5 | TGTGCCAGCAGCGATTATTCAGATACGCAGTATTTT | CASSDYSDTQYF
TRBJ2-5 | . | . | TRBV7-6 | TGTGCCAGCAGCTTAGGGCAGCTTGCGAAGGAGACCCAGTACTTC | CASSLGQLAKETQYF
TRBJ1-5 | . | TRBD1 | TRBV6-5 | TGTGCCAGCAGTGAGGACAGGGGGAATCAGCCCCAGCATTTT | CASSEDRGNQPQHF
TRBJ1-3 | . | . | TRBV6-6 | TGTGCCAGCACGGGGAGAGGCTCTGGAAACACCATATATTTT | CASTGRGSGNTIYF
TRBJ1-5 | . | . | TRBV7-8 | TGTGCCAGCAGGCTACGGGGAGCGCCGGGAGAGCCCCAGCATTTT | CASRLRGAPGEPQHF
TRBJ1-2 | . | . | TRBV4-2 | TGTGCCAGCAGCCAAGAGGGCCAGTCCTCTAACTATGGCTACACCTTC | CASSQEGQSSNYGYTF
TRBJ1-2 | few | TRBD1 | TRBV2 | TGTGCCAGCAGCACCGGGACAGGTGGTTGGGGCTACACCTTC | CASSTGTGGWGYTF
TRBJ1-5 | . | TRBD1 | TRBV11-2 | TGTGCCAGCAGCCCCGACAGGGATCAGCCCCAGCATTTT | CASSPDRDQPQHF
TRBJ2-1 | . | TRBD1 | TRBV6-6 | TGTGCCAGCAGTTGGGGGGGGACAGGGGGCATGAATGAGCAGTTCTTC | CASSWGGTGGMNEQFF
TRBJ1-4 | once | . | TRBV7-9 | TGTGCCAGCAGCTTAGGATTTGGGTTGATCGAAAAACTGTTTTTT | CASSLGFGLIEKLFF
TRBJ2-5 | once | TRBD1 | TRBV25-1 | TGTGCCAGCAGTGCTGGACAGGGGTATGGAGAGACCCAGTACTTC | CASSAGQGYGETQYF
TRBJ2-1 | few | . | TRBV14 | TGTGCCAGCAGCCCGCAGGTGTACAATGAGCAGTTCTTC | CASSPQVYNEQFF
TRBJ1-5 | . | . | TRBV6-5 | TGTGCCAGCAGTTACTCGTGGAGGCCCCCTCAGCCCCAGCATTTT | CASSYSWRPPQPQHF
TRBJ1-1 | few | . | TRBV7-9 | TGTGCCAGCATCCCGAATTTTGATGAAGCTTTCTTT | CASIPNFDEAFF
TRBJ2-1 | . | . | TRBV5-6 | TGTGCCAGCAGCTTTCCGGCCGGGGCCCCCTACAATGAGCAGTTCTTC | CASSFPAGAPYNEQFF
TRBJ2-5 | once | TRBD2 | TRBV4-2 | TGTGCCAGCAGCCATGGGGCTAGCGGGGGGGAGACCCAGTACTTC | CASSHGASGGETQYF